Presented here are 21 T cell receptor beta chains from one specimen sequenced in a study of shared clonotypes between healthy human individuals. TCRdb keeps only in-frame clones here, not all; method: immunoSEQ multiplex PCR. The sample lists fewer than 2.5 million clones, approximately 93% occurring once. The source material was naive CD4+ T cells from PBMCs. Regarding subset: CD45RA+ positively selected. These receptors were collected from a man in his late teens or twenties in good health. Some clones in this sample may be carry-over from other donors' samples.

The gene calls are TRBV6-6 and TRBJ2-1; no clear D. V gave up 4 bases and J gave up 0 bases, with 13 bases separating them. The CDR3 is 16 residues long. Germline-derived CDR1 and CDR2 are MNHNY and SVGAGI (reference sequence). CDR3 nucleotide sequence: TGTGCCAGCAGTTCTCTCGGGCTGAGCTCCTACAATGAGCAGTTCTTC. It codes for CASSSLGLSSYNEQFF.

The sample holds one count of this clone. This chain uses TRBV5-1 with TRBJ2-3; 11 nucleotides line up with TRBD2. Germline V CDR1 and CDR2: SGHRS, YFSETQ. The CDR3 extends over 15 amino acids. Germline trimming cut 4 bases from V and 1 base from J; bases unmatched to any gene: 2. The DNA for the CDR3 is TGCGCCAGCAGCCCACTAGCGGGGGGCACAGATACGCAGTATTTT. This encodes CASSPLAGGTDTQYF.

The genes are TRBV12-5 and TRBJ1-2; 8 nucleotides match TRBD1. Germline loops: CDR1 LGHNT, CDR2 FRNRAP. The CDR3 length is 17 residues. Trimming cost V 2 bases and J 2 bases; bases outside gene matches: 10. For the CDR3, the DNA is TGTGCTAGTGGTTTGTTTGCTGGAGGGACAGGCAACTATGGCTACACCTTC. It is translated as CASGLFAGGTGNYGYTF.

V and J are TRBV28 and TRBJ1-2, with D possibly being TRBD1 (6 bases). From germline, CDR1 is MDHEN and CDR2 SYDVKM. The CDR3 covers 15 residues. The ends were cut back, 3 bases at V and 1 base at J, with 12 bases in the middle. The CDR3 nucleotides read TGTGCCAGCAGTTTGATTACAGGGAGTAACTATGGCTACACCTTC. It yields the protein CASSLITGSNYGYTF.

The chain recombines TRBV7-2 with TRBJ2-1, with D perhaps TRBD2 (6 bases). Germline CDR1 reads SGHTA; CDR2 reads FQGNSA. This CDR3 is 15 amino acids long. V was shortened by 5 bases and J by 9 bases, with 20 bases between the two germline ends. CDR3 coding DNA: TGTGCCAGCAGCCCCGACGGGAGTACGGCCCGTGAGCAGTTCTTC. It encodes CASSPDGSTAREQFF. Looking up the rest from reference TRBV7-2 and TRBJ2-1 gives the full variable domain: GAGVSQSPSNKVTEKGKDVELRCDPISGHTALYWYRQSLGQGLEFLIYFQGNSAPDKSGLPSDRFSAERTGGSVSTLTIQRTQQEDSAVYLCASSPDGSTAREQFFGPGTRLTVL.

Remarks on this clone: This sample includes further DNA sequences coding for the same CDR3. The chain's CDR3 is CASSLGAGAGDTQYF. For the CDR3, the DNA is TGCGCCAGCAGCTTGGGAGCGGGAGCGGGAGATACGCAGTATTTT. The chain uses TRBV5-1 and TRBJ2-3; 8 bases agree with TRBD2. This CDR3 has 15 residues. V shed 0 bases, J shed 5 bases, and the junction held 5 bases outside the gene matches. Germline CDR1 SGHRS, CDR2 YFSETQ.

The genes are TRBV28 and TRBJ2-1, with 10 bases identical to TRBD2. CDR3 length equals 13 residues. CDR1 MDHEN and CDR2 SYDVKM come from the germline V gene. With V trimmed by 7 bases and J by 7 bases, 4 bases remained unmatched. CDR3 in DNA: TGTGCCAGCAACAGCGGGAGGGATAATGAGCAGTTCTTC. Its protein is CASNSGRDNEQFF.

To note about this clone: The same CDR3 also results from other DNA sequences found in this sample. V usage is TRBV7-9 and J usage is TRBJ2-3; D may be TRBD1 or TRBD2 (5 bases each). Per germline, CDR1 SEHNR and CDR2 FQNEAQ (reference sequence). V lost 3 bases, J lost 0 bases, and 10 bases lay in between. The CDR3 length is 15 residues. The CDR3: CASSFGGPSTDTQYF. CDR3 bases: TGTGCCAGCAGCTTTGGGGGACCTAGCACAGATACGCAGTATTTT.

The chain couples TRBV11-2 to TRBJ2-5; 8 bases fit TRBD2. Germline CDR1 is SGHAT and CDR2 is FQNNGV. The V segment lost 5 bases and the J segment 1 base; nucleotides outside the gene matches: 6. There are 15 residues in the CDR3. CDR3 bases: TGTGCCAGCAGCCTTCAAGCGGGAGTCCAAGAGACCCAGTACTTC. Translating it yields CASSLQAGVQETQYF.

The CDR3 is CASSQVQNSYEQYF. CDR3 nucleotide sequence: TGCGCCAGCAGCCAAGTTCAGAACTCCTACGAGCAGTACTTC. The rearrangement links TRBV4-1 to TRBJ2-7; D not certain. This CDR3 has 14 amino acids. Trimming removed 1 base at V and 0 bases at J, with 7 bases between. From germline, CDR1 is MGHRA and CDR2 YSYEKL.

The rearrangement links TRBV2 to TRBJ2-1; 10 nucleotides line up with TRBD1. Germline V gene data show CDR1 as SNHLY and CDR2 as FYNNEI. The CDR3 is 13 residues long. Trimming took 9 bases from V and 5 from J; bases not matched to a gene: 4. CDR3 nucleotides: TGTGCCAGAGAGGGACAGGGGAACAATGAGCAGTTCTTC. It translates to CAREGQGNNEQFF.

V gene TRBV5-1 combines with J gene TRBJ2-1, with D perhaps matching TRBD1 or TRBD2 (5 bases each). This CDR3 is built from 14 residues. V gave up 4 bases and J gave up 7 bases, with 15 bases separating them. In germline, CDR1 is SGHRS, CDR2 YFSETQ. The CDR3 nucleotides read TGCGCCAGCAGCAACCGGGGCTACGGGAATGAGCAGTTCTTC. Translated: CASSNRGYGNEQFF.

The chain uses TRBV28 and TRBJ2-7; no definite D call. The ends were cut back, 3 bases at V and 3 bases at J, with 9 bases in the middle. The CDR3 has 13 residues. Germline CDR1 reads MDHEN; CDR2 reads SYDVKM. The CDR3 region has the DNA TGTGCCAGCAGTTTGCCCCAAAACTACGAGCAGTACTTC. Residues: CASSLPQNYEQYF.

As regards this clone: An end of the junction does not agree with germline; a read error may underlie this. CDR3 DNA sequence: TGTGCCGGCAGCCCTCGGATAACTGGAAGGACTACCGAGCAGTACTTC. Residues: CAGSPRITGRTTEQYF. The chain joins TRBV7-9 to TRBJ2-7, with D possibly being TRBD2 (6 bases). The CDR3 totals 16 residues. In germline, CDR1 is SEHNR, CDR2 FQNEAQ (reference sequence).

This chain links TRBV29-1 with TRBJ2-7; 7 bases map to TRBD2. This CDR3 has 15 residues. The ends lost 7 bases at V and 0 bases at J; junction bases unmatched: 12. CDR1 is SQVTM, CDR2 ANQGSEA, per germline. For the CDR3, the DNA is TGCAGCGCCGTTAAGGCGGGGGACCTCTCCTACGAGCAGTACTTC. Residues: CSAVKAGDLSYEQYF.

Only one count was recorded for this clone. Other DNA sequences in the same sample also yield this CDR3. The gene calls are TRBV5-4 and TRBJ2-3; 7 bases match TRBD1. V was clipped by 4 bases and J by 0 bases; unmatched bases: 8. Germline loops: CDR1 SGHNT, CDR2 YYREEE (reference sequence). The CDR3 totals 16 residues. The CDR3 reads CASSPGGTASTDTQYF. CDR3 coding DNA: TGTGCCAGCAGCCCCGGTGGGACAGCCAGCACAGATACGCAGTATTTT.

This chain connects TRBV5-1 to TRBJ2-5, with 9 positions matching TRBD1. Germline V lookup: CDR1 SGHRS, CDR2 YFSETQ. V lost 4 bases and J lost 0; bases outside the gene matches: 7. The length of the CDR3 is 16 residues. The CDR3 spells CASSPTGGVYQETQYF. The CDR3 DNA reads as TGCGCCAGCAGCCCGACAGGGGGAGTTTACCAAGAGACCCAGTACTTC. Based on the CDR3 plus reference TRBV5-1 and TRBJ2-5, the full variable domain is KAGVTQTPRYLIKTRGQQVTLSCSPISGHRSVSWYQQTPGQGLQFLFEYFSETQRNKGNFPGRFSGRQFSNSRSEMNVSTLELGDSALYLCASSPTGGVYQETQYFGPGTRLLVL.

The CDR3 DNA follows: TGTGCCAGCAGGGGAACCGGGACAGGTTCCGAGCAGTACTTC. Its protein is CASRGTGTGSEQYF. This chain connects TRBV25-1 to TRBJ2-7, with 8 bases aligning to TRBD1. J lost 6 bases, V lost 6 bases, and 10 bases had no gene match. CDR1 is MGHDK, CDR2 SYGVNS, per germline. The CDR3 length is 14 residues.

The V gene is TRBV28, the J gene TRBJ2-3; D possibly corresponds to TRBD1 (6 bases). This CDR3 has 20 residues. Germline CDR1 reads MDHEN; CDR2 reads SYDVKM. V lost 5 bases and J lost 1, with 28 bases in between. CDR3 sequence (DNA): TGTGCCAGCAGTATCTTCCCGGGACAACTCCGGGGTGCGGGCACAGATACGCAGTATTTT. This encodes CASSIFPGQLRGAGTDTQYF.

The V and J genes are TRBV6-6 and TRBJ2-5, with TRBD2 identical over 14 bases. Germline-derived CDR1 and CDR2 are MNHNY and SVGAGI (reference sequence). The CDR3 is 16 amino acids. V trimming: 4 bases; J trimming: 4 bases; junction bases outside the gene matches: 5. This CDR3 reads CASSSRLAGGLETQYF. CDR3 sequence (DNA): TGTGCCAGCAGTTCCAGACTAGCGGGAGGGCTAGAGACCCAGTACTTC.

This chain links TRBV5-1 with TRBJ2-1; D uncertain. CDR1 and CDR2 (germline): SGHRS, YFSETQ. The CDR3 contains 14 residues. V lost 0 bases to trimming and J lost 5 bases, with 9 bases between them. This CDR3 is CASSLASPDNEQFF. CDR3 DNA sequence: TGCGCCAGCAGCTTGGCCTCTCCCGACAATGAGCAGTTCTTC.